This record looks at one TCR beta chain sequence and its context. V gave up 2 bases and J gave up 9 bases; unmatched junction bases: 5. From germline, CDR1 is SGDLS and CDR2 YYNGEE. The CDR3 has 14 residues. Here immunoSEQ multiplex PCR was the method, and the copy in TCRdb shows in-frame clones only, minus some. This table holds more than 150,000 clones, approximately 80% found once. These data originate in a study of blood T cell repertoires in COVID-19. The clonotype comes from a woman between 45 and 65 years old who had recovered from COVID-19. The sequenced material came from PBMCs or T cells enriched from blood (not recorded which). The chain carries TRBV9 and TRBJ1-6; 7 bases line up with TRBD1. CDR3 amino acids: CASSVTGDRSPLHF. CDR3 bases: TGTGCCAGCAGCGTTACAGGGGATCGTTCACCCCTCCACTTT.